This is a list of T cell receptor beta chains from one sample in a study of blood T cell repertoires in COVID-19. Some clones are missing from TCRdb's copy, which holds only in-frame ones; the method was immunoSEQ multiplex PCR. The sample lists hundreds of thousands of clones, 80% to 90% occurring once. Sequencing was performed on PBMCs or T cells enriched from blood (not recorded which). The origin of the receptors is a woman aged 45-60 years who had been exposed to COVID-19. CDR3s include the opening cysteine and the closing phenylalanine or tryptophan. The D gene is left open where the match is weak. A clone size is listed for some rows: how often the clone was seen (once, few, many), or a class if it is expanded.

J	V	size	D	DNA	CDR3
TRBJ1-3	TRBV4-1	NA	NA	TGCGCCAGCAGCCACCTAACAGACTCTGGAAACACCATATATTTT	CASSHLTDSGNTIYF
TRBJ2-6	TRBV5-6	NA	TRBD1	TGTGCCACCCGGGACAGGGGGAACAGTGGGGCCAACGTCCTGACTTTC	CATRDRGNSGANVLTF
TRBJ1-2	TRBV7-2	NA	TRBD1	TGTGCCAGCAGCCCTGGACAGGGTGTAGGAGGCTACACCTTC	CASSPGQGVGGYTF
TRBJ1-1	TRBV19	NA	NA	TGTGCCAGTAGTATACGAGGGCAGAACACTGAAGCTTTCTTT	CASSIRGQNTEAFF
TRBJ2-7	TRBV18	NA	TRBD2	TGTGCCAGCTCACTCCGGGAGGGTAGCAACGAGCAGTACTTC	CASSLREGSNEQYF
TRBJ1-2	TRBV29-1	NA	NA	TGCAGCGTTGAGGGCTTGGTTATGAATGGCTACACCTTC	CSVEGLVMNGYTF
TRBJ1-6	TRBV19	NA	NA	TGTGCCAGTAGTATAGGGGCGGGGAATTCACCCCTCCACTTT	CASSIGAGNSPLHF
TRBJ2-7	TRBV7-8	NA	TRBD1	TGTGCCAGCAGCCGGGACAGCTCCTACGAGCAGTACTTC	CASSRDSSYEQYF
TRBJ2-1	TRBV5-1	NA	TRBD2	TGCGCCAGCAGCTTGTTGGAGCGGGGGGGAGACAATGAGCAGTTCTTC	CASSLLERGGDNEQFF
TRBJ1-3	TRBV11-2	NA	NA	TGTGCCAGCGGGTGGAGCTCTGGAAACACCATATATTTT	CASGWSSGNTIYF
TRBJ1-2	TRBV19	once	NA	TGTGCCAGTAGTATGTTCCGCGGTAACTATGGCTACACCTTC	CASSMFRGNYGYTF
TRBJ2-2	TRBV6-2/TRBV6-3	NA	TRBD1	TGTGCCAGCAGTGGCTATGGACAGGGGACCGGGGAGCTGTTTTTT	CASSGYGQGTGELFF
TRBJ2-2	TRBV3-1/TRBV3-2	NA	NA	TGTGCCAGCAGCCACCATAGCAACGGGGAGCTGTTTTTT	CASSHHSNGELFF
TRBJ1-3	TRBV29-1	NA	TRBD1	TGCAGCGTTGCTGACAGGGACCCTGGAAACACCATATATTTT	CSVADRDPGNTIYF
TRBJ2-3	TRBV12-3/TRBV12-4	few	TRBD2	TGTGCCAGCAGTCTAGCGGGGGGGCGTACGCAGTATTTT	CASSLAGGRTQYF
TRBJ1-4	TRBV4-1	few	TRBD1	TGCGCCAGCAGCCAAGGAGATAACAGGGGAAGGGAAAAACTGTTTTTT	CASSQGDNRGREKLFF
TRBJ1-1	TRBV4-3	NA	NA	TGCGCCAGCAGCCGTACCACAGGGCTGAACACTGAAGCTTTCTTT	CASSRTTGLNTEAFF
TRBJ1-3	TRBV11-2	once	NA	TGTGCCAGCAGCCGAACCTACAGGGCCAGCACTGGAAACACCATATATTTT	CASSRTYRASTGNTIYF
TRBJ2-5	TRBV4-1	NA	TRBD1	TGCGCCAGCAGCCTTACACAGGGGGAGACCCAGTACTTC	CASSLTQGETQYF
TRBJ1-6	TRBV6-5	NA	TRBD1	TGTGCCAGCAGGGATACAGGGGGAACAAAGTCACCCCTCCACTTT	CASRDTGGTKSPLHF
TRBJ1-5	TRBV18	NA	NA	TGTGCCAGCTCACCAGCGGGAAATCAGCCCCAGCATTTT	CASSPAGNQPQHF
TRBJ1-1	TRBV5-1	NA	TRBD1	TGCGCCAGCAGCTTATCCGGGACAGCTGAAGCTTTCTTT	CASSLSGTAEAFF
TRBJ2-5	TRBV11-2	NA	NA	TGTGCCAGCAGCCACCCCGCGAGGGCCCAAGAGACCCAGTACTTC	CASSHPARAQETQYF
TRBJ1-1	TRBV19	NA	NA	TGTGCCAGTAGTATAGATCACGGCACTGAAGCTTTCTTT	CASSIDHGTEAFF
TRBJ1-5	TRBV19	NA	TRBD1	TGTGCCACCAAAGACAGGGACTATCAGCCCCAGCATTTT	CATKDRDYQPQHF
TRBJ1-1	TRBV2	NA	NA	TGTGCCAGCTCCGAGGAGGGGGCTTTCTTT	CASSEEGAFF
TRBJ1-1	TRBV7-9	NA	NA	TGTGCCAGCAGCTTATCGCGCCAGGGTGAAGCTTTCTTT	CASSLSRQGEAFF
TRBJ1-5	TRBV2	NA	NA	TGTGCCAGCGGGGGGACTGCTAGCAATCAGCCCCAGCATTTT	CASGGTASNQPQHF
TRBJ1-2	TRBV4-3	NA	NA	TGCGCCAGCAGCCAAGATAGCGCAGGATCCAATGGCTACACCTTC	CASSQDSAGSNGYTF
TRBJ1-1	TRBV7-9	NA	NA	TGTGCCAGCAGCCCCGGGGAGAGGGCGGCTTTCTTT	CASSPGERAAFF
TRBJ2-2	TRBV9	NA	NA	TGTGCCAGCCGGAGGACGGGGTACGACACCGGGGAGCTGTTTTTT	CASRRTGYDTGELFF
TRBJ1-2	TRBV12-3/TRBV12-4	NA	NA	TGTGCCAGCAGCACCAGGGTTGAGTATGGCTACACCTTC	CASSTRVEYGYTF
TRBJ2-1	TRBV9	NA	TRBD1	TGTGCCAGCAGCGTTGACCCGACAGGGTATAACTCACTAGTAAACAATGAGCAGTTCTTC	CASSVDPTGYNSLVNNEQFF
TRBJ1-6	TRBV7-2	once	NA	TGTGCCAGCAGCTTTTACGCGGAACCTAATTCACCCCTCCACTTT	CASSFYAEPNSPLHF
TRBJ2-2	TRBV7-2	NA	TRBD1	TGTGCCAGCAGCCCCCGGGACAGGGGAAGGTTGAACACCGGGGAGCTGTTTTTT	CASSPRDRGRLNTGELFF
TRBJ1-1	TRBV24-1	NA	NA	TGTGCCACTCACGGGGGGCCGACTGAAGCTTTCTTT	CATHGGPTEAFF
TRBJ2-2	TRBV6-4	NA	TRBD1	TGTGCCAGCAGCGACAGGGGGAACACCGGGGAGCTGTTTTTT	CASSDRGNTGELFF
TRBJ1-2	TRBV10-2	NA	NA	TGCGCCAGCAGTGAGCAGGGAGGAGGGGACGGCCTCACCTTC	CASSEQGGGDGLTF
TRBJ2-7	TRBV7-9	NA	NA	TGTGCCAGCAGCTTTACTCACTACGAGCAGTACTTC	CASSFTHYEQYF
TRBJ1-6	TRBV10-1	NA	NA	TGCGCCAGCAGTGAATCCATTCCCGGGGGCTCCTATAATTCACCCCTCCACTTT	CASSESIPGGSYNSPLHF
TRBJ1-3	TRBV2	once	NA	TGTGCCAGCAGTGAGGAGGTGGGGAGTTTCTCTGGAAACACCATATATTTT	CASSEEVGSFSGNTIYF
TRBJ1-5	TRBV10-3	once	NA	TGTGCCATCAGTGAGCTAGGGGTTCAGCCCCAGCATTTT	CAISELGVQPQHF
TRBJ2-1	TRBV21-1	NA	NA	TGTGCCAGCAGCGGCAAGGGGGGGAAAGGCCCGTTCTTC	CASSGKGGKGPFF
TRBJ2-5	TRBV5-8	NA	NA	TGTGCCAGCAGCTGGGGACTTCAAGAGACCCAGTACTTC	CASSWGLQETQYF
TRBJ1-4	TRBV5-1	few	TRBD1	TGCGCCAGCAGCCCACGACAGGGTGAAAGCGAAAAACTGTTTTTT	CASSPRQGESEKLFF
TRBJ2-5	TRBV7-2	NA	NA	TGTGCCAGCAGTCTGGGCGCGGGGGCAGAGACCCAGTACTTC	CASSLGAGAETQYF
TRBJ1-4	TRBV2	NA	NA	TGTGCCAGCAGAAAACAGGGTACGACTAATGAAAAACTGTTTTTT	CASRKQGTTNEKLFF
TRBJ2-7	TRBV6-5	NA	TRBD1	TGTGCCAGCAGCCGAAGTGGGACAGGGCGTTACGAGCAGTACTTC	CASSRSGTGRYEQYF
TRBJ1-6	TRBV27	NA	NA	TGTGCCAGCAGTCCTCCGGGCTCCTATAATTCACCCCTCCACTTT	CASSPPGSYNSPLHF
TRBJ2-1	TRBV18	NA	NA	TGTGCCAGCTCCCTAGAAATCGGGTTTTCCTACAATGAGCAGTTCTTC	CASSLEIGFSYNEQFF